This entry is about one TCR beta chain. In the authors' workflow: Reference gene primer amplification gave estimated nucleated cell counts. Here immunoSEQ multiplex PCR was the method, and the copy in TCRdb shows in-frame clones only, minus some. V and J calls and clone size come straight from that table; D and trimming were deduced from the DNA. Among about 340,000 clones listed, around four fifths were seen once. The sample comes from a study of blood T cell repertoires in COVID-19. Study details: The samples span acute and convalescent COVID-19 from the United States, Italy and Spain. Nucleic acid was either cDNA or gDNA, and it came from T cells, B-cell-depleted T cells, or PBMCs.

This receptor was obtained from a man aged 25 to 40 with active or convalescent COVID-19. The sequencing input was peripheral blood.

The CDR3 nucleotides are TGTGCCAGCACCCTGGGGGGACAGGCTTCACCCCTCCACTTT. Translating it yields CASTLGGQASPLHF. The chain uses TRBV6-6 and TRBJ1-6; 8 bases agree with TRBD1. V was pared by 7 bases and J by 9 bases, with 8 bases of the junction left unmatched. In germline, CDR1 is MNHNY, CDR2 SVGAGI (reference sequence). This CDR3 region has 14 residues.